What follows are 32 T cell receptor beta chains derived from one specimen sequenced in a study of control samples from healthy donors and cancer patients. The method was immunoSEQ multiplex PCR; TCRdb's version includes in-frame clones alone and lacks a portion of them. The sample consists of 150,000 to 200,000 clones, 91% of them appearing once. The sequenced sample was blood. The receptors shown here come from a woman aged 25 to 39 in good health.

This rearrangement joins TRBV15 to TRBJ2-5; possibly TRBD1 for D (7 bases). CDR3 length: 14 amino acids. V gave up 0 bases and J gave up 5 bases, with 10 bases separating them. The germline V gene has CDR1 LNHNV and CDR2 YYDKDF (reference sequence). The CDR3 nucleotides read TGTGCCACCAGCAGAGAGCAGGGGGGTGAGACCCAGTACTTC. Translation: CATSREQGGETQYF.

This sequence joins TRBV5-6 and TRBJ2-2; possible D gene TRBD1, 6 bases. Germline values: CDR1 SGHDT, CDR2 YYEEEE. V gave up 0 bases and J gave up 5 bases, with 11 bases separating them. The CDR3 sequence is 15 residues long. CDR3 coding DNA: TGTGCCAGCAGCTTGGAGACAGGTTGGACCGGGGAGCTGTTTTTT. This encodes CASSLETGWTGELFF.

This chain uses TRBV2 with TRBJ2-5; the D gene could be TRBD1 or TRBD2 (6 bases each). V lost 1 base and J 9 bases, leaving 15 bases between the germline ends. Germline CDR1 reads SNHLY; CDR2 reads FYNNEI. The CDR3 covers 14 residues. The CDR3 region has the DNA TGTGCCAGCAGTGAAGGGACTGGCCGGGGGCCCCAGTACTTC. Its translation is CASSEGTGRGPQYF.

The chain uses TRBV5-6 and TRBJ2-7; tentatively, D is TRBD1 or TRBD2 (7 bases each). CDR1 and CDR2 (germline): SGHDT, YYEEEE. The CDR3 loop spans 13 amino acids. The V and J ends lost 2 bases and 7 bases respectively, with 13 bases between them. CDR3 coding DNA: TGTGCCAGCAGCTTCGCCAGGGGGGGGGAGCAGTACTTC. This gives the protein CASSFARGGEQYF.

This clone was detected a few times. J is TRBJ1-3 and V is TRBV24-1; D is ambiguous. The CDR3 consists of 14 residues. Trimming removed 3 bases from V and 7 bases from J, with 12 bases in between. CDR1 is KGHDR and CDR2 is SFDVKD in the germline V gene. CDR3 region: CATSDPGIGNTIYF. The CDR3 DNA sequence: TGTGCCACCAGTGATCCGGGAATCGGGAACACCATATATTTT.

The chain combines TRBV10-1 with TRBJ1-5; possibly TRBD1 for D (6 bases). Germline loops: CDR1 WNHNN, CDR2 SYGVQD (reference sequence). The CDR3 sequence is 14 residues long. Trimming removed 3 bases at V and 4 bases at J, with 10 bases between. The CDR3 loop reads CASSDGTKNQPQHF. CDR3 bases: TGCGCCAGCAGTGACGGGACAAAAAATCAGCCCCAGCATTTT.

The V gene is TRBV6-1, the J gene TRBJ1-2; possible D gene TRBD1, 6 bases. V was cut by 2 bases and J by 3 bases, with 10 bases left in between. Germline CDR1 and CDR2: MNHNS and SASEGT. The CDR3 length is 14 residues. The chain's CDR3 is CASSEQGRYYGYTF. The CDR3 DNA reads as TGTGCCAGCAGTGAACAGGGGCGCTACTATGGCTACACCTTC.

The V and J genes are TRBV9 and TRBJ2-7, with a tentative D call TRBD2 (6 bases). In germline, CDR1 is SGDLS, CDR2 YYNGEE. This CDR3 spans 12 amino acids. V was trimmed by 7 bases and J by 2 bases, leaving 10 bases between them. The CDR3 protein is CASGTPPYEQYF. The CDR3 DNA sequence: TGTGCCAGCGGGACTCCACCCTACGAGCAGTACTTC.

The chain links TRBV4-2 to TRBJ1-1, with 7 positions matching TRBD1. This CDR3 region has 13 residues. Germline trimming cut 0 bases from V and 11 bases from J; bases unmatched to any gene: 6. From germline, CDR1 is LGHNA and CDR2 YNFKEQ. The CDR3 bases are TGTGCCAGCAGCCAAGAGGCGACAGGGCGGGCTTTCTTT. As protein: CASSQEATGRAFF.

The gene calls are TRBV6-6 and TRBJ2-1; 10 nucleotides match TRBD2. V dropped 5 bases and J dropped 0; count of bases not matched to a gene: 10. The germline V gene encodes CDR1 MNHNY and CDR2 SVGAGI (reference sequence). CDR3 size: 18 residues. In DNA form, the CDR3 reads TGTGCCAGCAGTCCCCTAGCGGGGGCCGGAAGCTCCTACAATGAGCAGTTCTTC. Translated: CASSPLAGAGSSYNEQFF.

The chain recombines TRBV4-1 with TRBJ1-1, with D maybe TRBD1 (6 bases). This CDR3 region has 14 residues. CDR1 is MGHRA and CDR2 is YSYEKL in the germline V gene. The V end lost 3 bases, the J end lost 2 bases, and 10 bases lay between the germline ends. The CDR3 DNA is TGCGCCAGCAGCCATTGGGACACCAACACTGAAGCTTTCTTT. Protein sequence: CASSHWDTNTEAFF.

The CDR3 spells CASSSGDRETQYF. The DNA for the CDR3 is TGTGCCAGCAGCTCGGGGGATCGGGAGACCCAGTACTTC. The gene calls are TRBV5-5 and TRBJ2-5; TRBD2 is a possible D gene (6 bases). With 3 bases removed from V and 5 bases from J, the gap between germline ends came to 11 bases. In germline, CDR1 is SGHKS, CDR2 YYEKEE (reference sequence). The CDR3 has 13 amino acids. The entire variable domain, with the rest obtained from reference TRBV5-5 and TRBJ2-5, is as follows: DAGVTQSPTHLIKTRGQQVTLRCSPISGHKSVSWYQQVLGQGPQFIFQYYEKEERGRGNFPDRFSARQFPNYSSELNVNALLLGDSALYLCASSSGDRETQYFGPGTRLLVL.

As regards this clone: The same CDR3 arises from other DNA sequences in this sample as well. V usage is TRBV18 and J usage is TRBJ1-4; 8 positions match TRBD1. V lost 3 bases and J lost 8; bases outside the gene matches: 2. This CDR3 region has 13 residues. Germline CDR1 and CDR2: KGHSH and LQKENI. Written as DNA, the CDR3 is TGTGCCAGCTCACCCGGACAGGGCGAAAAACTGTTTTTT. It translates to CASSPGQGEKLFF. Full variable domain (outside the CDR3, taken from reference TRBV18 and TRBJ1-4): NAGVMQNPRHLVRRRGQEARLRCSPMKGHSHVYWYRQLPEEGLKFMVYLQKENIIDESGMPKERFSAEFPKEGPSILRIQQVVRGDSAAYFCASSPGQGEKLFFGSGTQLSVL.

This clone has only a few counts. The gene calls are TRBV10-1 and TRBJ2-5, with a possible D match to TRBD2 (7 bases). The V gene lost 7 bases and the J gene lost 3 bases, with 18 bases spanning the gap. CDR3 length: 15 amino acids. Germline V lookup: CDR1 WNHNN, CDR2 SYGVQD (reference sequence). The CDR3 DNA reads as TGCGCCAGCAAATCGGCGGGGGCACTGGAAGAGACCCAGTACTTC. Protein sequence: CASKSAGALEETQYF.

This chain uses TRBV9 with TRBJ2-5; 7 bases align to TRBD2. Trimming removed 0 bases from V and 0 bases from J; junction bases left unmatched: 5. The CDR3 is 16 residues long. CDR1 SGDLS and CDR2 YYNGEE come from the germline V gene. The CDR3 nucleotides are TGTGCCAGCAGCGTAGCTAGCGGTGCGTACCAAGAGACCCAGTACTTC. Its translation: CASSVASGAYQETQYF.

V gene TRBV11-2 combines with J gene TRBJ2-7; TRBD1 aligns across 9 bases. V dropped 4 bases and J dropped 3; count of bases not matched to a gene: 10. CDR3 size: 16 residues. Germline CDR1 and CDR2: SGHAT and FQNNGV. The CDR3 here is CASSSPLGQGGYEQYF. For the CDR3, the DNA is TGTGCCAGCAGCTCCCCTCTGGGACAGGGAGGCTACGAGCAGTACTTC.

The genes are TRBV10-2 and TRBJ2-7, with 9 bases aligning to TRBD1. J was trimmed by 5 bases and V by 7 bases; bases with no gene match: 9. This CDR3 is 14 amino acids long. The germline V gene encodes CDR1 WSHSY and CDR2 SAAADI. The CDR3 region is CASTSGTGINEQYF. The CDR3 nucleotides are TGCGCCAGCACTTCCGGGACAGGGATCAACGAGCAGTACTTC.

This clone showed up just once. V gene TRBV4-3 combines with J gene TRBJ1-5; the D is unclear. The CDR3 consists of 15 residues. Per germline, CDR1 LGHNA and CDR2 YSLEER. The V end lost 0 bases, the J end lost 2 bases, and 8 bases lay between the germline ends. CDR3 in amino acids: CASSQDYTGNQPQHF. The CDR3 nucleotides are TGCGCCAGCAGCCAAGACTACACGGGCAATCAGCCCCAGCATTTT.

This rearrangement joins TRBV6-5 to TRBJ2-7; tentative D call: TRBD2 (5 bases). The CDR3 runs to 14 residues. Germline CDR1 and CDR2: MNHEY and SVGAGI. V lost 0 bases and J lost 1, with 7 bases in between. This CDR3 is CASSYSTISYEQYF. CDR3 bases: TGTGCCAGCAGTTACTCGACTATTTCCTACGAGCAGTACTTC.

The V call is TRBV27, the J call TRBJ1-4; D gene uncertain. V was clipped by 5 bases and J by 1 base, with 8 bases between them. The germline V gene encodes CDR1 MNHEY and CDR2 SMNVEV (reference sequence). This CDR3 spans 14 amino acids. The CDR3 here is CASSHGVTNEKLFF. Written as DNA, the CDR3 is TGTGCCAGCAGTCACGGGGTAACTAATGAAAAACTGTTTTTT.

The chain links TRBV11-2 to TRBJ2-5; D might be TRBD1 (6 bases). CDR3 size: 14 residues. Per germline, CDR1 SGHAT and CDR2 FQNNGV. Trimming stripped 1 base from V and 2 bases from J, with 8 bases between. The CDR3 region is CASSLGRGQETQYF. The CDR3 nucleotides are TGTGCCAGCAGCTTAGGCAGGGGACAAGAGACCCAGTACTTC.

V and J are TRBV24-1 and TRBJ1-5, with a possible D match to TRBD1 (5 bases). V was pared by 3 bases and J by 2 bases, with 13 bases between. The V gene's germline CDR1 is KGHDR and CDR2 SFDVKD. This CDR3 comprises 16 residues. The CDR3 coding sequence is TGTGCCACCAGTGATGCTAGGGGTGGAGGCAATCAGCCCCAGCATTTT. Translation gives CATSDARGGGNQPQHF.

The rearrangement joins TRBV7-9 to TRBJ1-5; possibly TRBD1 for D (5 bases). The CDR3 has 15 residues. CDR1 is SEHNR and CDR2 is FQNEAQ in the germline V gene (reference sequence). The V end lost 1 base, the J end lost 4 bases, and 11 bases lay between the germline ends. The CDR3 sequence: CASSLGDGGNQPQHF. As DNA, the CDR3 is TGTGCCAGCAGCTTAGGAGACGGGGGGAATCAGCCCCAGCATTTT.

In this sample, this clone turned up a few times. CDR3 DNA: TGTGCCAGCAGCTTAGATCCGGGAGCCTCCCCTTATAGCAATCAGCCCCAGCATTTT. This translates into CASSLDPGASPYSNQPQHF. The V and J genes are TRBV11-3 and TRBJ1-5, with no clear D. The CDR3 has 19 residues. Per germline, CDR1 SGHNT and CDR2 YENEEA. The V and J ends lost 0 bases and 0 bases respectively, with 18 bases between them.

The J gene is TRBJ2-7, the V gene TRBV12-3 or TRBV12-4; 7 bases line up with TRBD2. CDR3 length: 12 residues. J gave up 3 bases and V 6 bases, and 2 bases lay outside the gene matches. This CDR3 is CASSRTSYEQYF. CDR3 DNA sequence: TGTGCCAGCAGCAGGACTAGCTACGAGCAGTACTTC.

The chain is built from TRBV6-2 or TRBV6-3 and TRBJ2-3; the D gene is possibly TRBD2 (5 bases). The CDR3 contains 15 residues. CDR1 and CDR2 (germline): MNHEY, SVGEGT. V was clipped by 3 bases and J by 1 base, with 11 bases between them. DNA of the CDR3: TGTGCCAGCAGTTATCCCGATAGCGGCACAGATACGCAGTATTTT. Translating it yields CASSYPDSGTDTQYF.

This clone was seen once. The J gene is TRBJ1-1, the V gene TRBV19; D unresolved. In germline, CDR1 is LNHDA, CDR2 SQIVND (reference sequence). The CDR3 covers 10 residues. V lost 6 bases to trimming and J lost 4 bases, with 3 bases between them. This chain's CDR3 is CASRGTEAFF. CDR3 DNA: TGTGCCAGTAGGGGCACTGAAGCTTTCTTT.

The V gene is TRBV24-1, the J gene TRBJ1-2; 9 nucleotides line up with TRBD1. This CDR3 has 13 residues. Germline V CDR1 and CDR2: KGHDR, SFDVKD. The junction had 4 bases not matched to a gene; V was cut back by 4 bases and J by 8 bases. Here the CDR3 DNA reads TGTGCCACCAGTGAGAGGACAGGGGAAGGCTACACCTTC. Encoded protein: CATSERTGEGYTF.

This sequence joins TRBV29-1 and TRBJ2-7; 15 nucleotides agree with TRBD2. This CDR3 has 14 residues. J lost 4 bases, V lost 7 bases, and 5 bases had no gene match. Looked up from germline, CDR1 is SQVTM and CDR2 is ANQGSEA. CDR3 amino acids: CSAQGLAGGYEQYF. The CDR3 DNA reads TGCAGCGCCCAGGGACTAGCGGGAGGTTACGAGCAGTACTTC.

The chain links TRBV4-3 to TRBJ2-2; TRBD1 agrees at 9 bases. The CDR3 length is 17 residues. Germline CDR1 is LGHNA and CDR2 is YSLEER. V trimming: 1 base; J trimming: 3 bases; junction bases outside the gene matches: 6. CDR3 nucleotide sequence: TGCGCCAGCAGCCAAGGGACGGGACAGGGCGACACCGGGGAGCTGTTTTTT. Translated, it gives CASSQGTGQGDTGELFF.

Worth noting for this clone: A read error is possible here, since a much larger clone lies one base away. The V gene is TRBV7-2, the J gene TRBJ2-5; D call uncertain. Germline V gene sequence: CDR1 SGHTA, CDR2 FQGNSA. CDR3 length: 12 amino acids. Trimming cost V 1 base and J 5 bases, with 5 bases left between them. The CDR3 sequence is CASSLVRETQYF. In DNA, the CDR3 is TGTGCCAGCAGCTTAGTCCGGGAGACCCAGTACTTC.

This clone turned up a few times. The chain combines TRBV29-1 with TRBJ1-2; no definite D call. The CDR3 length is 13 residues. Trimming cost V 1 base and J 2 bases, with 8 bases left between them. Germline CDR1 and CDR2: SQVTM and ANQGSEA. CDR3 amino acids: CSVEGGRNYGYTF. The CDR3, as DNA: TGCAGCGTTGAAGGAGGCCGGAACTATGGCTACACCTTC. Full variable domain (outside the CDR3, taken from reference TRBV29-1 and TRBJ1-2): SAVISQKPSRDICQRGTSLTIQCQVDSQVTMMFWYRQQPGQSLTLIATANQGSEATYESGFVIDKFPISRPNLTFSTLTVSNMSPEDSSIYLCSVEGGRNYGYTFGSGTRLTVV.